The entry below describes one T cell receptor beta chain. The data originate from a study of long-term antiretroviral therapy in people with HIV. V dropped 6 bases and J dropped 6; count of bases not matched to a gene: 4. CDR1 is LGHNA and CDR2 is YNFKEQ in the germline V gene. CDR3 length: 13 amino acids. Investigators performed immunoSEQ version v3.0 at survey level. Some clones are missing from TCRdb's copy, which holds only in-frame ones; the method was immunoSEQ multiplex PCR. The data show 25,000 to 30,000 clones, roughly 86% seen once. This chain uses TRBV4-2 with TRBJ2-5; TRBD1 matches 10 bases. Sequencing was performed on unsorted PBMCs, taken 0.8 years after starting antiretroviral therapy. This sequence was found in a woman aged 25 to 39 with HIV. The CDR3 is CASSQDRGKTQYF. The CDR3 DNA is TGTGCCAGCAGTCAGGACAGGGGGAAGACCCAGTACTTC.